Following are 17 T cell receptor beta chains from one sample sequenced in a study of CD8+ T cells in alopecia areata. Treatment given: oral pan-JAK inhibitor, 5-10 mg twice daily. Following RNA extraction, reverse transcription yielded cDNA that acted as the sequencing template. Using immunoSEQ multiplex PCR, the repertoire was profiled, and TCRdb retains in-frame clones only, with some absent. The sample carries about 220,000 clones, 50% to 70% recorded once. The specimen comprised CD4+ T cells sorted from blood, sampled at week 4, from a patient treated with tofacitinib. The source is a human donor with alopecia areata.

V usage is TRBV5-1 and J usage is TRBJ2-7; maybe TRBD2 (5 bases). Per germline, CDR1 SGHRS and CDR2 YFSETQ. The V and J ends lost 4 bases and 1 base respectively, with 9 bases between them. This CDR3 has 13 residues. The CDR3 DNA reads as TGCGCCAGCAGCATCGGAGGTTCCTACGAGCAGTACTTC. It specifies CASSIGGSYEQYF.

V and J are TRBV30 and TRBJ1-2; D may be TRBD1 (5 bases). V was trimmed by 8 bases and J by 1 base, leaving 11 bases between them. This CDR3 has 12 residues. The germline V gene encodes CDR1 GTSNPN and CDR2 SVGIG (reference sequence). The CDR3 region has the DNA TGTGCCGGGGGTGGGAATAACTATGGCTACACCTTC. Translating gives CAGGGNNYGYTF.

This clone was recorded a few times. The gene calls are TRBV29-1 and TRBJ2-7; weak D call: TRBD1 (5 bases). Looked up from germline, CDR1 is SQVTM and CDR2 is ANQGSEA. CDR3 length: 13 amino acids. V was trimmed by 6 bases and J by 1 base, leaving 13 bases between them. The CDR3 region has the DNA TGCAGCGTCGCAGGGCTAAATTCCTACGAGCAGTACTTC. It encodes CSVAGLNSYEQYF.

The CDR3 loop is CASSPIGPEEQYF. In DNA, the CDR3 is TGTGCCAGCAGTCCCATAGGGCCCGAAGAGCAGTACTTC. This rearrangement joins TRBV27 to TRBJ2-7; D ambiguous. The V and J ends lost 5 bases and 7 bases respectively, with 15 bases between them. Germline V gene lookup returns CDR1 MNHEY and CDR2 SMNVEV (reference sequence). This CDR3 comprises 13 residues.

J is TRBJ1-4 and V is TRBV4-3; perhaps TRBD1 as D (5 bases). Trimming cost V 1 base and J 8 bases, with 17 bases left between them. Germline V gives CDR1 LGHNA, CDR2 YSLEER. The CDR3 runs 16 residues. The CDR3 sequence is CASSQGAGRVEEKLFF. The CDR3 DNA is TGCGCCAGCAGCCAAGGGGCGGGCAGGGTGGAGGAAAAACTGTTTTTT.

The rearrangement joins TRBV15 to TRBJ2-7, with D uncertain. CDR3 size: 13 residues. Looked up from germline, CDR1 is LNHNV and CDR2 is YYDKDF (reference sequence). V lost 5 bases, J lost 1 base, and 9 bases lay in between. CDR3 amino acids: CATSGARSYEQYF. For the CDR3, the DNA is TGTGCCACCAGCGGCGCCCGTTCCTACGAGCAGTACTTC.

The chain carries TRBV29-1 and TRBJ2-2; 10 nucleotides align to TRBD1. The CDR3 totals 16 residues. Looked up from germline, CDR1 is SQVTM and CDR2 is ANQGSEA. After removal of 6 bases from V and 7 bases from J, the junction contained 14 bases not matched to a gene. The CDR3 here is CSVRRDRGPWVGELFF. The CDR3 nucleotides read TGCAGCGTACGTCGTGACAGGGGGCCGTGGGTCGGGGAGCTGTTTTTT.

The CDR3: CAWKGTGNEKLFF. DNA for the CDR3: TGTGCCTGGAAAGGGACAGGAAATGAAAAACTGTTTTTT. This chain joins TRBV30 and TRBJ1-4; 8 nucleotides match TRBD1. The CDR3 spans 13 residues. Trimming cost V 4 bases and J 5 bases; bases outside gene matches: 3. Germline V gene data show CDR1 as GTSNPN and CDR2 as SVGIG (reference sequence).

The chain couples TRBV29-1 to TRBJ1-6; D is possibly TRBD1 (5 bases). From germline, CDR1 is SQVTM and CDR2 ANQGSEA. CDR3 length equals 12 residues. V was pared by 6 bases and J by 6 bases, with 9 bases between. In DNA, the CDR3 is TGCAGCGTCGGGACGGGTAATTCACCCCTCCACTTT. This encodes CSVGTGNSPLHF.

The V gene is TRBV2, the J gene TRBJ2-4, with TRBD2 matching 11 bases. The junction had 11 bases not matched to a gene; V was cut back by 7 bases and J by 0 bases. The CDR3 has 18 amino acids. Germline V gene data show CDR1 as SNHLY and CDR2 as FYNNEI. This CDR3 is CASTLTSGGLLAKNIQYF. The DNA for the CDR3 is TGTGCCAGCACCCTCACTAGCGGGGGACTACTAGCCAAAAACATTCAGTACTTC.

This sequence joins TRBV30 and TRBJ2-6; D is uncertain. Deletions cut 0 bases from V and 1 base from J, with 4 bases between. The V gene's germline CDR1 is GTSNPN and CDR2 SVGIG (reference sequence). This CDR3 has 14 residues. CDR3 sequence reads: CAWSVWSGANVLTF. The CDR3 coding sequence is TGTGCCTGGAGTGTGTGGTCTGGGGCCAACGTCCTGACTTTC.

V usage is TRBV29-1 and J usage is TRBJ1-5; D unresolved. This CDR3 contains 13 residues. Trimming removed 0 bases from V and 5 bases from J, with 8 bases in between. Germline CDR1 SQVTM, CDR2 ANQGSEA. CDR3 sequence reads: CSVEEQQDQPQHF. The CDR3 DNA is TGCAGCGTTGAAGAGCAGCAGGATCAGCCCCAGCATTTT.

As for this clone: This sample includes further DNA sequences coding for the same CDR3. The chain uses TRBV5-1 and TRBJ2-6; D not resolved. The CDR3 extends over 15 amino acids. Germline V gene data show CDR1 as SGHRS and CDR2 as YFSETQ. Trimming pared 0 bases from V and 0 bases from J, leaving 4 bases between. CDR3 amino acids: CASSLAASGANVLTF. The CDR3 DNA sequence: TGCGCCAGCAGCTTGGCTGCCTCTGGGGCCAACGTCCTGACTTTC.

V is TRBV7-2 and J is TRBJ2-7; a weak D match, TRBD1 (5 bases). This CDR3 contains 15 residues. Germline V gives CDR1 SGHTA, CDR2 FQGNSA. Trimming cost V 6 bases and J 1 base, with 16 bases left between them. As DNA, the CDR3 is TGTGCCAGCAGTCTTACGTCAGGGTCATCCTACGAGCAGTACTTC. Translating gives CASSLTSGSSYEQYF.

This clone showed up just a few times. The gene calls are TRBV7-2 and TRBJ2-3; a possible D gene is TRBD2 (5 bases). V was clipped by 2 bases and J by 2 bases, with 11 bases between them. The CDR3 consists of 15 residues. Germline V gives CDR1 SGHTA, CDR2 FQGNSA. CDR3 sequence: CASSLFPRVTDTQYF. The CDR3 DNA reads TGTGCCAGCAGCTTATTCCCGAGGGTCACAGATACGCAGTATTTT.

A few counts support this clone. The V and J genes are TRBV29-1 and TRBJ2-2, with no clear D. CDR1 is SQVTM, CDR2 ANQGSEA, per germline. V dropped 5 bases and J dropped 5 bases, with 12 bases sitting between them. CDR3 length: 13 residues. The CDR3 spells CSVRVSGTGELFF. CDR3 DNA sequence: TGCAGCGTTCGGGTCTCGGGTACCGGGGAGCTGTTTTTT.

The V call is TRBV29-1, the J call TRBJ1-1; possible D gene TRBD1, 5 bases. The CDR3 runs 14 residues. Deletions cut 4 bases from V and 1 base from J, with 13 bases between. Germline V gives CDR1 SQVTM, CDR2 ANQGSEA. The CDR3 protein is CSVVGRVSNTEAFF. As DNA, the CDR3 is TGCAGCGTTGTGGGCAGGGTATCGAACACTGAAGCTTTCTTT.